Shown below are 2 T cell receptor beta chains from a single sample sequenced in a study of blood T cell repertoires in COVID-19. This table comes from immunoSEQ multiplex PCR, and its TCRdb copy is limited to in-frame clones, with some not included. The sample holds some 220,000 clones, roughly 90% seen once. Sequencing was carried out using PBMCs or T cells enriched from blood (not recorded which). The origin of the receptors is a woman aged 30 to 39 who had recovered from COVID-19.

The V and J genes are TRBV5-5 and TRBJ2-1; 9 nucleotides match TRBD1. Losses at the gene ends were 0 bases for V and 1 base for J; bases not matched to a gene: 2. In germline, CDR1 is SGHKS, CDR2 YYEKEE (reference sequence). The CDR3 runs to 16 residues. CDR3 protein: CASSLAGTGSYNEQFF. The CDR3 nucleotides are TGTGCCAGCAGCTTGGCAGGGACAGGGTCCTACAATGAGCAGTTCTTC.

CDR3 in amino acids: CSVEIQDRRNEQFF. The CDR3 coding sequence is TGCAGCGTTGAGATCCAAGATCGCAGGAATGAGCAGTTCTTC. The chain is built from TRBV29-1 and TRBJ2-1, with unresolved D. This CDR3 contains 14 residues. V was trimmed by 3 bases and J by 7 bases, leaving 16 bases between them. Germline assignment: CDR1 SQVTM and CDR2 ANQGSEA.